The clone carrying this TCR beta chain was recorded many times. Time point denoted: newly diagnosed GD, antithyroid drugs for less than 3 months. Extracted PBMC RNA gave rise to the TCR library. The data were obtained in a study of regulatory T cells in long-lasting Graves disease. Library construction for TCR beta used iRepertoire HTBI primers and Arm-PCR of CDR3 regions. In TCRdb, the multiplex PCR reads were re-called with MiXCR into one record per CDR3 protein. The data hold 400,000 to 500,000 distinct CDR3 sequences, with roughly 15% observed a single time. The CDR3 is made up of 15 amino acids. Germline CDR1 reads SGHAT; CDR2 reads FQDESV (reference sequence). V was clipped by 5 bases and J by 8 bases; unmatched bases: 9. These same records also appear under a second study, on T cells in Graves' hyperthyroidism and ophthalmopathy. That source notes: A model of 13 V-J features distinguished ophthalmopathy from stable hyperthyroidism.

The sequenced sample was peripheral blood mononuclear cells (PBMCs), obtained at new diagnosis, from a patient treated with antithyroid drugs. The chain recombines TRBV11-1 with TRBJ2-1; 10 bases fit TRBD1. This clonotype was obtained from a woman in her 50s with Graves disease. The chain's CDR3 is CASSRTGQGLDEQFF. The CDR3 DNA reads as TGTGCCAGCAGCCGTACGGGACAGGGGCTGGATGAGCAGTTCTTC.